This T cell receptor beta chain was obtained from a study of Tregs in tolerant kidney transplant recipients. Recipients received nonmyeloablative bone marrow transplants from related graft donors, with transient mixed chimerism. Thawed PBMCs were FACS-sorted into unstimulated CD4+CD25+CD127- regulatory T cells, CD4+CD25- non-regulatory cells, CD4 and CD8 cells. Study-wide results and limits: For some patients, primers changed over time, blocking nucleotide-level comparison. The small number of patients limits these findings pending further validation.

Notes on this clone: The antigen is unknown.

Trimming cost V 8 bases and J 5 bases; bases outside gene matches: 4. This CDR3 comprises 12 residues. Germline CDR1 LNHDA, CDR2 SQIVND (reference sequence). Produced via immunoSEQ multiplex PCR; TCRdb's table is partial and in-frame only. The sample contains roughly 64,000 clones, about 89% of which appear only once. The receptor was isolated from a human patient who received a combined kidney and bone marrow transplant. Some T cells may have originated in the graft donor. The rearrangement uses TRBV19 and TRBJ2-7, with 9 bases matching TRBD1. The starting material was CD4+ T cells from blood (PBMCs), obtained 6 months after the transplant. For the CDR3, the DNA is TGTGCCAGTGGGGACAGGGAAAACGAGCAGTACTTC. Translating gives CASGDRENEQYF.